These 29 T cell receptor beta chains originate from one sample sequenced in a study of shared clonotypes between healthy human individuals. Sequencing used immunoSEQ multiplex PCR; TCRdb keeps in-frame clones, though not all of them. This sample carries about 960,000 clones, about three quarters of them seen once, and the ten largest clones take approximately 1.5%. Material for sequencing was memory CD4+ T cells sorted from blood. Subset of the sample: CD45RA-negative fraction. The source is a man between 18 and 29 years old in good health.

V gene TRBV28 combines with J gene TRBJ1-5; D gene unclear. The CDR3 length is 14 residues. With 7 bases removed from V and 3 bases from J, the gap between germline ends came to 13 bases. Germline assignment: CDR1 MDHEN and CDR2 SYDVKM. CDR3 nucleotide sequence: TGTGCCAGCATCTCGGCGTCATTCAATCAGCCCCAGCATTTT. Protein product: CASISASFNQPQHF.

The gene calls are TRBV2 and TRBJ2-3; 8 positions agree with TRBD1. The CDR3 is 15 amino acids. The trim removed 4 bases at V and 5 bases at J, leaving 8 bases unmatched. Germline lookup yields CDR1 SNHLY and CDR2 FYNNEI. The DNA for the CDR3 is TGTGCCAGCAGTGGACAGGGGCCGGCGGGAGATACGCAGTATTTT. It translates to CASSGQGPAGDTQYF.

J is TRBJ2-5 and V is TRBV4-1; 8 positions agree with TRBD1. Trimming at V came to 0 bases and at J to 4 bases, leaving 7 bases not matched to a gene. The CDR3 is 16 amino acids. Germline V gene sequence: CDR1 MGHRA, CDR2 YSYEKL. The CDR3 sequence is CASSQDSARGRETQYF. CDR3 DNA: TGCGCCAGCAGCCAAGATTCCGCCAGGGGGCGAGAGACCCAGTACTTC.

The chain recombines TRBV6-6 with TRBJ1-6; 9 bases line up with TRBD1. The CDR3 covers 14 residues. The ends lost 9 bases at V and 7 bases at J; junction bases unmatched: 7. Germline CDR1 is MNHNY and CDR2 is SVGAGI (reference sequence). This CDR3 is CASFRQGVNSPLHF. CDR3 nucleotides: TGTGCCAGTTTTAGACAGGGGGTCAATTCACCCCTCCACTTT.

This clone has a count of ten or more. This sample also contains other DNA sequences that code for the same CDR3. The V and J genes are TRBV19 and TRBJ1-3, with D unclear. The V end lost 6 bases, the J end lost 0 bases, and 3 bases lay between the germline ends. Germline-derived CDR1 and CDR2 are LNHDA and SQIVND (reference sequence). This CDR3 contains 12 residues. CDR3 bases: TGTGCCAGTAGATCCTCTGGAAACACCATATATTTT. This translates into CASRSSGNTIYF.

This chain uses TRBV11-2 with TRBJ2-7; TRBD1 matches 9 bases. This CDR3 spans 16 amino acids. CDR1 SGHAT and CDR2 FQNNGV come from the germline V gene. The trim removed 3 bases at V and 6 bases at J, leaving 12 bases unmatched. The CDR3 nucleotides are TGTGCCAGCAGCTTGGAATTCGGGACAGGGTCCCTCGAGCAGTACTTC. Translating gives CASSLEFGTGSLEQYF.

The chain carries TRBV9 and TRBJ2-1, with 9 nucleotides matching TRBD1. V shed 0 bases, J shed 5 bases, and the junction held 9 bases outside the gene matches. CDR3 length: 17 residues. Germline CDR1 SGDLS, CDR2 YYNGEE. The CDR3: CASSVGRPGTGNNEQFF. Here the CDR3 DNA reads TGTGCCAGCAGCGTAGGACGTCCCGGGACAGGGAACAATGAGCAGTTCTTC.

In this sample, this clone turned up a few times. The chain joins TRBV28 to TRBJ2-3; TRBD1 matches 7 bases. The trim removed 2 bases at V and 2 bases at J, leaving 7 bases unmatched. CDR3 length: 16 amino acids. Germline V gene lookup returns CDR1 MDHEN and CDR2 SYDVKM. The CDR3 is CASSLGGQRYTDTQYF. CDR3 sequence (DNA): TGTGCCAGCAGTTTAGGGGGACAGCGATACACAGATACGCAGTATTTT.

The chain carries TRBV11-2 and TRBJ1-2, with D tentatively TRBD1 (5 bases). The CDR3 loop spans 13 amino acids. Germline CDR1 and CDR2: SGHAT and FQNNGV. Between the trimmed V and J ends, which lost 3 bases and 7 bases, there was a span of 12 bases. The chain's CDR3 is CASSFNSGAGYTF. The CDR3 DNA sequence: TGTGCCAGCAGCTTCAACAGTGGGGCTGGCTACACCTTC.

The V gene is TRBV9, the J gene TRBJ2-1; D gene ambiguous. V lost 0 bases to trimming and J lost 9 bases, with 16 bases between them. This CDR3 has 15 residues. Germline CDR1 reads SGDLS; CDR2 reads YYNGEE. The CDR3 sequence: CASSVGLVNSPEQFF. CDR3 nucleotides: TGTGCCAGCAGCGTAGGCCTAGTCAACAGCCCTGAGCAGTTCTTC.

CDR3 amino acids: CASSEWENSNQPQHF. CDR3 DNA: TGTGCCAGCAGTGAGTGGGAGAATAGCAATCAGCCCCAGCATTTT. The J gene is TRBJ1-5, the V gene TRBV6-1; D gene unclear. Trimming shortened V by 3 bases and J by 0 bases, and 9 bases separated the two germline ends. Germline V gene sequence: CDR1 MNHNS, CDR2 SASEGT. The CDR3 length is 15 residues.

This clone was counted once. The V and J genes are TRBV30 and TRBJ1-2; 7 positions match TRBD1. V lost 3 bases, J lost 4 bases, and 11 bases stayed unmatched. Germline CDR1 is GTSNPN and CDR2 is SVGIG (reference sequence). CDR3 size: 15 residues. The CDR3 DNA follows: TGTGCCTGGAGCCACGGGGACAGAGTTATCTATGGCTACACCTTC. Amino acids: CAWSHGDRVIYGYTF.

For the CDR3, the DNA is TGTGCCAGCCAGGGCGGGGCAAACACCGGGGAGCTGTTTTTT. Translated, it gives CASQGGANTGELFF. The chain is built from TRBV2 and TRBJ2-2; tentative D call: TRBD2 (6 bases). V shed 8 bases and J shed 2 bases, with 12 bases lying between them. Looked up from germline, CDR1 is SNHLY and CDR2 is FYNNEI. This CDR3 has 14 residues.

This clone was seen many times. Other DNA sequences from this sample encode an identical CDR3 as well. The chain recombines TRBV5-1 with TRBJ2-7; D is unresolved. This CDR3 is 15 amino acids long. The germline gives CDR1 SGHRS, CDR2 YFSETQ. V was trimmed by 0 bases and J by 1 base, leaving 11 bases between them. In nucleotides, the CDR3 is TGCGCCAGCAGCTTGGTGTCAGGCCCGTCCTACGAGCAGTACTTC. It specifies CASSLVSGPSYEQYF.

The chain is built from TRBV19 and TRBJ2-2; D not certain. Germline values: CDR1 LNHDA, CDR2 SQIVND (reference sequence). Trimming cost V 6 bases and J 3 bases, with 14 bases left between them. The CDR3 has 15 residues. CDR3 loop: CASRVSPTDTGELFF. The CDR3 coding sequence is TGTGCCAGTAGGGTCTCCCCAACGGACACCGGGGAGCTGTTTTTT.

The chain is built from TRBV7-9 and TRBJ2-1; TRBD1 matches 9 bases. J gave up 5 bases and V 2 bases, and 4 bases lay outside the gene matches. This CDR3 contains 15 residues. Germline CDR1 SEHNR, CDR2 FQNEAQ (reference sequence). CDR3 sequence (DNA): TGTGCCAGCAGCTTAAGTGGGACAGGGCACAATGAGCAGTTCTTC. Amino acids: CASSLSGTGHNEQFF.

CDR3 DNA sequence: TGCAGCGTTGATAGCTCAGAGAGGGGCGAGCAGTACTTC. Protein: CSVDSSERGEQYF. The chain couples TRBV29-1 to TRBJ2-7; the D gene could be TRBD1 or TRBD2 (5 bases each). CDR1 SQVTM and CDR2 ANQGSEA come from the germline V gene. Trimming cost V 3 bases and J 6 bases, with 15 bases left between them. The CDR3 has 13 residues.

This rearrangement joins TRBV5-4 to TRBJ2-3, with TRBD2 identical over 8 bases. This CDR3 region has 17 residues. The trim removed 0 bases at V and 6 bases at J, leaving 12 bases unmatched. Germline-derived CDR1 and CDR2 are SGHNT and YYREEE (reference sequence). The CDR3 bases are TGTGCCAGCAGCTTGGAAGTTCAAGCGGGAGCGTGGGATACGCAGTATTTT. It codes for CASSLEVQAGAWDTQYF.

The CDR3 loop is CASSYDNSPLHF. For the CDR3, the DNA is TGTGCCAGCAGTTACGACAATTCACCCCTCCACTTT. This rearrangement joins TRBV6-6 to TRBJ1-6, with D unclear. This CDR3 has 12 residues. V was pared by 2 bases and J by 7 bases, with 3 bases between. Germline V gene sequence: CDR1 MNHNY, CDR2 SVGAGI (reference sequence).

This rearrangement joins TRBV7-2 to TRBJ2-5; 10 bases line up with TRBD2. The CDR3 totals 15 residues. Germline loops: CDR1 SGHTA, CDR2 FQGNSA. V was pared by 1 base and J by 5 bases, with 4 bases of the junction left unmatched. CDR3 DNA: TGTGCCAGCAGCTTAGACCCTAGCGGGAGTGAGACCCAGTACTTC. It encodes CASSLDPSGSETQYF.

The V and J genes are TRBV5-1 and TRBJ1-1, with no clear D. The CDR3 sequence is 12 residues long. The V gene's germline CDR1 is SGHRS and CDR2 YFSETQ. The V end was cut by 5 bases, the J end by 1 base, with 6 bases between. The CDR3 region has the DNA TGCGCCAGCAGGAGAGAGAACACTGAAGCTTTCTTT. It yields the protein CASRRENTEAFF.

This sequence joins TRBV10-3 and TRBJ2-5; 9 bases align to TRBD2. The CDR3 covers 15 residues. The germline V gene has CDR1 ENHRY and CDR2 SYGVKD. V trimming: 6 bases; J trimming: 3 bases; junction bases outside the gene matches: 8. The CDR3 DNA sequence: TGTGCCATCAGCCCCGGGGCTAGCGGGGAAGAGACCCAGTACTTC. This sequence encodes CAISPGASGEETQYF.

The gene calls are TRBV6-6 and TRBJ1-2; D remains unclear. V shed 7 bases and J shed 6 bases, with 18 bases lying between them. The V gene's germline CDR1 is MNHNY and CDR2 SVGAGI (reference sequence). This CDR3 contains 14 residues. Written as DNA, the CDR3 is TGTGCCAGCAACCCTGCTCAGGTCGGGAATGGCTACACCTTC. Translating gives CASNPAQVGNGYTF.

This clone was counted between two and nine times. The CDR3 sequence: CASSLWAGTSGNEQFF. The CDR3 bases are TGTGCCAGCAGCTTATGGGCGGGGACATCGGGCAATGAGCAGTTCTTC. The rearrangement joins TRBV11-2 to TRBJ2-1; D may match TRBD1 or TRBD2 (6 bases each). This CDR3 has 16 residues. V shed 2 bases and J shed 6 bases, with 17 bases lying between them. CDR1 SGHAT and CDR2 FQNNGV come from the germline V gene.

The chain carries TRBV28 and TRBJ1-1; D unresolved. The length of the CDR3 is 11 residues. Deletions cut 4 bases from V and 10 bases from J, with 10 bases between. Germline CDR1 MDHEN, CDR2 SYDVKM. The CDR3 DNA is TGTGCCAGCAGTTATCTGGAAAGAGCTTTCTTT. Protein sequence: CASSYLERAFF.

This chain uses TRBV5-6 with TRBJ1-2; TRBD1 aligns across 7 bases. V dropped 3 bases and J dropped 8; count of bases not matched to a gene: 7. This CDR3 is 13 amino acids long. Germline CDR1 SGHDT, CDR2 YYEEEE. DNA for the CDR3: TGTGCCAGCAGCTATACAGGGGATGGGGGCTACACCTTC. This gives the protein CASSYTGDGGYTF.

This sequence joins TRBV4-1 and TRBJ2-1; 8 positions match TRBD2. The J segment lost 5 bases and the V segment lost 4 bases, leaving 7 bases of the junction unmatched. This CDR3 is 15 amino acids long. Germline CDR1 is MGHRA and CDR2 is YSYEKL. The CDR3 bases are TGCGCCAGCAGCCTCCTTGGACTAGCAAACAATGAGCAGTTCTTC. As protein: CASSLLGLANNEQFF.

V and J are TRBV21-1 and TRBJ2-7; the table's D gene call, TRBD2, was not cross checked with the DNA. TRBV21-1 is a documented pseudogene. The CDR3 has 9 residues. CDR3 DNA sequence: TGTGCCAGTCTTTACGAGCAGTACTTC. This gives the protein CASLYEQYF.

The rearrangement joins TRBV18 to TRBJ2-7, with D possibly being TRBD1 or TRBD2 (6 bases each). The germline V gene encodes CDR1 KGHSH and CDR2 LQKENI. The CDR3 contains 14 residues. Trimming shortened V by 3 bases and J by 7 bases, and 16 bases separated the two germline ends. The CDR3 coding sequence is TGTGCCAGCTCACCGTCGGGGGCCTTGGGGGAGCAGTACTTC. Translation gives CASSPSGALGEQYF.